Given below is one TCR beta chain in context. The antigen is unknown. The immunoSEQ assay was v3. Assay: immunoSEQ multiplex PCR; the TCRdb copy retains only in-frame clones and omits some. There are 20,000 to 25,000 clones in the sample; 78% occur only once, and roughly 7% lies in the top ten. Time point given: pre-treatment sample, taken before nivolumab and TIL therapy. Enrollment ran from October 2017 to January 2020. Trimming left V 1 base short and J 2 bases short, with 15 bases between. CDR3 length: 16 residues. Germline values: CDR1 GTSNPN, CDR2 SVGIG (reference sequence). The sample is drawn from a study of TIL therapy for anti-PD-1-resistant metastatic lung cancer. About the research overall: Median patient age was about 55, ranging about 38-80 years. The study, taken as a whole, reports: Treatment-naive, never-smoker and oncogene-addicted patients were overrepresented in this highly selected cohort.

The TCR sequence derives from a person between 25 and 80 years old with non-small cell lung cancer. The material sequenced was blood, taken at baseline. The chain combines TRBV30 with TRBJ1-5; D ambiguous. Here the CDR3 DNA reads TGTGCCTGGAGTGGCCATCTTCGGGGAGGCAATCAGCCCCAGCATTTT. Translated, it gives CAWSGHLRGGNQPQHF. Full variable domain (rest looked up from reference TRBV30 and TRBJ1-5): SQTIHQWPATLVQPVGSPLSLECTVEGTSNPNLYWYRQAAGRGLQLLFYSVGIGQISSEVPQNLSASRPQDRQFILSSKKLLLSDSGFYLCAWSGHLRGGNQPQHFGDGTRLSIL.